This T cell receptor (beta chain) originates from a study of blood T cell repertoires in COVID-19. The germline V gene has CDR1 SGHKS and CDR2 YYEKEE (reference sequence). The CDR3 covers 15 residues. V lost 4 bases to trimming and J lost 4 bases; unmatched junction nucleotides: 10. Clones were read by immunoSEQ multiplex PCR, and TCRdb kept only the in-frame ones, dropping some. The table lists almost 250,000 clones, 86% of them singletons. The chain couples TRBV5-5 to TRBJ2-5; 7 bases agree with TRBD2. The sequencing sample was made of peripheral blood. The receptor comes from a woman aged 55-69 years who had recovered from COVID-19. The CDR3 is CASSLPGGGRETQYF. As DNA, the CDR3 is TGTGCCAGCAGCCTCCCCGGCGGGGGAAGAGAGACCCAGTACTTC.